These 17 T cell receptor beta chains share one sample of origin, sequenced in a study of cytomegalovirus exposure and HLA in healthy donors. Primers included in the PCR were 60 Vbeta and 13 Jbeta primers. The table came from immunoSEQ multiplex PCR; TCRdb's copy has only in-frame clones and leaves some out. The data contain more than 110,000 clones, 60% to 85% of them seen just once; the ten biggest clones take up less than 3.5%. Sequencing was done on a sample of PBMCs. These TCRs come from a male donor in good health and CMV-seronegative.

This clone was seen more than once but under ten times. The rearrangement links TRBV6-5 to TRBJ1-5; D is uncertain. V dropped 8 bases and J dropped 7 bases, with 15 bases sitting between them. The CDR3 covers 13 residues. In germline, CDR1 is MNHEY, CDR2 SVGAGI. CDR3 residues: CASFRELGQPQHF. The CDR3 nucleotides are TGTGCCAGCTTTCGGGAGTTGGGGCAGCCCCAGCATTTT.

V is TRBV5-1 and J is TRBJ1-1; 7 bases map to TRBD1. Looked up from germline, CDR1 is SGHRS and CDR2 is YFSETQ. The length of the CDR3 is 17 residues. The junction had 13 bases not matched to a gene; V was cut back by 0 bases and J by 5 bases. This CDR3 is CASSLVQTGSFVTEAFF. The CDR3 DNA sequence: TGCGCCAGCAGCTTGGTACAGACAGGGAGTTTCGTAACTGAAGCTTTCTTT.

The chain combines TRBV6-5 with TRBJ2-1; TRBD2 agrees at 8 bases. This CDR3 has 14 amino acids. Germline CDR1 and CDR2: MNHEY and SVGAGI. J was trimmed by 3 bases and V by 8 bases; bases with no gene match: 6. The CDR3 is CASARAGVYNEQFF. CDR3 nucleotide sequence: TGTGCCAGCGCCCGAGCGGGGGTCTACAATGAGCAGTTCTTC.

The gene calls are TRBV12-1 and TRBJ2-5; TRBD2, the table's D call, lacks a check against the DNA. TRBV12-1 constitutes a pseudogene. The CDR3 has 16 amino acids. The CDR3 nucleotides are TGTGCCAGCAGCCGACTAAAGGGATCCCATGAAGAGACCCAGTACTTC. Its translation: CASSRLKGSHEETQYF.

The chain joins TRBV15 to TRBJ1-2; 9 bases align to TRBD1. Trimming at V came to 0 bases and at J to 4 bases, leaving 3 bases not matched to a gene. CDR1 LNHNV and CDR2 YYDKDF come from the germline V gene (reference sequence). This CDR3 is built from 15 residues. The CDR3 protein is CATSRDTGGLYGYTF. CDR3 in DNA: TGTGCCACCAGCAGAGATACAGGGGGCCTCTATGGCTACACCTTC.

The chain combines TRBV5-1 with TRBJ2-3; 7 nucleotides agree with TRBD2. After removal of 3 bases from V and 2 bases from J, the junction contained 3 bases not matched to a gene. There are 14 residues in the CDR3. Germline CDR1 and CDR2: SGHRS and YFSETQ. The CDR3 region is CASSSGRNTDTQYF. CDR3 nucleotide sequence: TGCGCCAGCAGCTCCGGGAGGAACACAGATACGCAGTATTTT.

The chain carries TRBV15 and TRBJ2-1; TRBD1 agrees at 7 bases. The germline gives CDR1 LNHNV, CDR2 YYDKDF (reference sequence). After removal of 3 bases from V and 0 bases from J, the junction contained 8 bases not matched to a gene. The CDR3 totals 17 residues. CDR3 sequence (DNA): TGTGCCACCAGCAGCCCGAGGGACAGCCGCTCCTACAATGAGCAGTTCTTC. Translated, it gives CATSSPRDSRSYNEQFF.

This sequence joins TRBV14 and TRBJ1-4; 11 bases align to TRBD1. This CDR3 contains 15 residues. V lost 4 bases, J lost 7 bases, and 5 bases stayed unmatched. The germline CDR1 and CDR2 sequences are SGHDN and FVKESK. CDR3 sequence: CASSPRTGGVEKLFF. In nucleotides, the CDR3 is TGTGCCAGCAGCCCCCGGACAGGGGGCGTTGAAAAACTGTTTTTT.

This chain links TRBV7-8 with TRBJ2-7; a weak D match, TRBD1 (5 bases). CDR1 and CDR2 from the germline V gene are SGHVS and FQNEAQ. Between the trimmed V and J ends, which lost 1 base and 2 bases, there was a span of 12 bases. The CDR3 totals 15 residues. The CDR3 coding sequence is TGTGCCAGCAGCTTAGTGGACGGACAAGCCTACGAGCAGTACTTC. Its protein is CASSLVDGQAYEQYF.

The chain joins TRBV19 to TRBJ2-7, with 12 bases matching TRBD2. The CDR3 spans 16 residues. V shed 5 bases, J shed 4 bases, and the junction held 9 bases outside the gene matches. Germline V gene data show CDR1 as LNHDA and CDR2 as SQIVND (reference sequence). Here the CDR3 DNA reads TGTGCCAGTAGTTCCGAAACTAGCGGGAGGCGATACGAGCAGTACTTC. Its translation is CASSSETSGRRYEQYF.

J is TRBJ2-2 and V is TRBV5-1; TRBD1 aligns across 7 bases. Trimming removed 4 bases from V and 2 bases from J; junction bases left unmatched: 8. In germline, CDR1 is SGHRS, CDR2 YFSETQ. The length of the CDR3 is 16 residues. CDR3 amino acids: CASSADDRANTGELFF. The CDR3, as DNA: TGCGCCAGCAGCGCCGACGACAGGGCCAACACCGGGGAGCTGTTTTTT.

The gene calls are TRBV29-1 and TRBJ2-5, with 9 bases lining up with TRBD1. The tail of the sequence fits TRBJ2-7 better, so the J call may be wrong. This CDR3 region has 13 residues. The germline CDR1 and CDR2 sequences are SQVTM and ANQGSEA. The CDR3 sequence is CSVALDRGYEQYF. DNA of the CDR3: TGCAGCGTCGCGCTGGACAGGGGCTACGAGCAGTACTTC.

The rearrangement uses TRBV9 and TRBJ1-2, with D possibly matching TRBD1 (6 bases). CDR1 is SGDLS, CDR2 YYNGEE, per germline. The length of the CDR3 is 14 residues. V was clipped by 3 bases and J by 7 bases, with 16 bases between them. CDR3 protein: CASSAEAGACGYTF. CDR3 DNA: TGTGCCAGCAGCGCGGAGGCAGGGGCATGTGGCTACACCTTC.

This sequence joins TRBV6-1 and TRBJ2-1, with a weak D call TRBD2 (5 bases). The CDR3 totals 16 residues. Trimming stripped 4 bases from V and 0 bases from J, with 13 bases between. CDR1 MNHNS and CDR2 SASEGT come from the germline V gene. CDR3 bases: TGTGCCAGCAGTGCTGGACTTCAGAGCTCCTACAATGAGCAGTTCTTC. It specifies CASSAGLQSSYNEQFF.

Of note for this clone: At one end the junction does not follow the germline gene, possibly because of a read error. The chain is built from TRBV5-1 and TRBJ2-1; the D gene is possibly TRBD2 (5 bases). This CDR3 has 15 amino acids. CDR1 is SGHRS and CDR2 is YFSETQ in the germline V gene. The CDR3 is CASSLAGNSHNEQFF. In DNA form, the CDR3 reads TGCGCCAGCAGCTTGGCCGGGAACTCCCACAATGAGCAGTTCTTC.

The rearrangement joins TRBV7-2 to TRBJ2-7; 9 bases are a match to TRBD1. The V and J ends lost 3 bases and 3 bases, in that order; junction bases with no gene match: 6. Germline V gene lookup returns CDR1 SGHTA and CDR2 FQGNSA. The CDR3 has 15 residues. CDR3 DNA: TGTGCCAGCAGCTTGCACCGGGACAGGGTCTACGAGCAGTACTTC. Its protein product is CASSLHRDRVYEQYF.

A remark on this clone: Relative to the germline gene, one junction end is altered; a read error may explain this. The chain has TRBV7-7 and TRBJ2-5, with TRBD1 as a possible D gene (9 bases). The better agreement between TRBJ2-7 and the DNA end casts doubt on the J call. The CDR3 runs to 16 residues. The V gene's germline CDR1 is SSHAT and CDR2 FNYEAQ (reference sequence). CDR3 bases: TGTGCTAGCAGCGGGGGTCCCGGGACAGGGACCTACGAGCAGTACTTC. Translating it yields CASSGGPGTGTYEQYF.